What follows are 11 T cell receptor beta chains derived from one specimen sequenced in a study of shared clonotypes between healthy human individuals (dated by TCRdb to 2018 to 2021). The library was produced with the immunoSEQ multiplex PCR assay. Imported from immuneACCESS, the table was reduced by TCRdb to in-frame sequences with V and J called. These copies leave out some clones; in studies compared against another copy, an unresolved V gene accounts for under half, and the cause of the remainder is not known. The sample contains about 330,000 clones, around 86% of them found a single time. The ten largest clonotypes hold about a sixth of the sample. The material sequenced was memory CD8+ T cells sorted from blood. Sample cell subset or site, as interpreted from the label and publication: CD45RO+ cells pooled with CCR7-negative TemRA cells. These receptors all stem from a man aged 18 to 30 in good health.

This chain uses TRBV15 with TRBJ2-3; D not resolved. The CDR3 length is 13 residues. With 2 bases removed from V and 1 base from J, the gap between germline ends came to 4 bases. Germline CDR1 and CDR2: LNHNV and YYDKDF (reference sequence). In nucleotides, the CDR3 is TGTGCCACCAGCAGACTTCGCACAGATACGCAGTATTTT. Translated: CATSRLRTDTQYF.

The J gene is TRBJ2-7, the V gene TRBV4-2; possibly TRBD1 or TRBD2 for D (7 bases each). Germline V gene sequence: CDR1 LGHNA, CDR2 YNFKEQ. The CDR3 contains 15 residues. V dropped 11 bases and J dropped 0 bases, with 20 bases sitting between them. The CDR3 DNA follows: TGTGCCTCCAGGGAGGGGGCCCCGGGCTCCTACGAGCAGTACTTC. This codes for CASREGAPGSYEQYF.

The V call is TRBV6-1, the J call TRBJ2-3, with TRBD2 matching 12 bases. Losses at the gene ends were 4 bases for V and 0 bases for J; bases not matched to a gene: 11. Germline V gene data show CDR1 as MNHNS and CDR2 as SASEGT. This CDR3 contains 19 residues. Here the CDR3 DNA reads TGTGCCAGCAGTGTCCTAGCGGGGGGGCTCGAAACGAGCACAGATACGCAGTATTTT. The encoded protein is CASSVLAGGLETSTDTQYF.

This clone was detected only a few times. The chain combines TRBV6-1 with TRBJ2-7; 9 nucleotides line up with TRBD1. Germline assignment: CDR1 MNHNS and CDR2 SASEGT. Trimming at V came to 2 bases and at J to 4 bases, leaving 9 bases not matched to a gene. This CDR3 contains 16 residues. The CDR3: CASSETWDRAYYEQYF. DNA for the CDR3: TGTGCCAGCAGTGAAACATGGGACAGGGCCTATTACGAGCAGTACTTC.

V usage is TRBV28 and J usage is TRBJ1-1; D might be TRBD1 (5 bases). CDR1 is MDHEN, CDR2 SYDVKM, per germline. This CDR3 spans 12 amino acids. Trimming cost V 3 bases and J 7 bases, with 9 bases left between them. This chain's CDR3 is CASSFPGFEAFF. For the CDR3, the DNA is TGTGCCAGCAGTTTCCCAGGGTTTGAAGCTTTCTTT.

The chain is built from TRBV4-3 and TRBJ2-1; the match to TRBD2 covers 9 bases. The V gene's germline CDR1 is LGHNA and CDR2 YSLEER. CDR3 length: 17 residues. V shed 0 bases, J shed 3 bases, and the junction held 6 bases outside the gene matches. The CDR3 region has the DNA TGCGCCAGCAGCCAAGATACAGCGGGAGGAATCTACAATGAGCAGTTCTTC. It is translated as CASSQDTAGGIYNEQFF.

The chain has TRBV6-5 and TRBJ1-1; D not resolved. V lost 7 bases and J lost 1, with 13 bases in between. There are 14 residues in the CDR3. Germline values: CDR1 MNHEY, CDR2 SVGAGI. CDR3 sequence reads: CASTFPRQNTEAFF. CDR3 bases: TGTGCCAGCACCTTTCCCAGACAGAACACTGAAGCTTTCTTT.

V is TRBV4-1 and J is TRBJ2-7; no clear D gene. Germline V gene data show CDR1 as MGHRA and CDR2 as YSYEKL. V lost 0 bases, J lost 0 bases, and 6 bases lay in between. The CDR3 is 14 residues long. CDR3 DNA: TGCGCCAGCAGCCAAGATCCGGGCTCCTACGAGCAGTACTTC. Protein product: CASSQDPGSYEQYF.

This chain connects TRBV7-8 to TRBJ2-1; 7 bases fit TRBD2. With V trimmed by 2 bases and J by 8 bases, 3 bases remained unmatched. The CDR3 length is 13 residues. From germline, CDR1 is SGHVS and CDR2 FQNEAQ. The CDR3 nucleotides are TGTGCCAGCAGCTTAACTAGCGACTATGAGCAGTTCTTC. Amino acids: CASSLTSDYEQFF.

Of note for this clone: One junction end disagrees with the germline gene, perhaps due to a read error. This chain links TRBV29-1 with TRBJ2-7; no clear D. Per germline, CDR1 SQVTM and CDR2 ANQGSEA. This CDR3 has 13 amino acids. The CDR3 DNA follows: TGCAGCGCCGCCCTTCCCCCCGGGTACCACCTCCACTTC. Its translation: CSAALPPGYHLHF.

This CDR3 is CSVEVSTGGEGEAFF. In DNA form, the CDR3 reads TGCAGCGTTGAAGTTTCGACAGGGGGTGAGGGTGAAGCTTTCTTT. The chain combines TRBV29-1 with TRBJ1-1; 9 bases agree with TRBD1. CDR1 SQVTM and CDR2 ANQGSEA come from the germline V gene. This CDR3 region has 15 residues. J was trimmed by 7 bases and V by 1 base; bases with no gene match: 10.